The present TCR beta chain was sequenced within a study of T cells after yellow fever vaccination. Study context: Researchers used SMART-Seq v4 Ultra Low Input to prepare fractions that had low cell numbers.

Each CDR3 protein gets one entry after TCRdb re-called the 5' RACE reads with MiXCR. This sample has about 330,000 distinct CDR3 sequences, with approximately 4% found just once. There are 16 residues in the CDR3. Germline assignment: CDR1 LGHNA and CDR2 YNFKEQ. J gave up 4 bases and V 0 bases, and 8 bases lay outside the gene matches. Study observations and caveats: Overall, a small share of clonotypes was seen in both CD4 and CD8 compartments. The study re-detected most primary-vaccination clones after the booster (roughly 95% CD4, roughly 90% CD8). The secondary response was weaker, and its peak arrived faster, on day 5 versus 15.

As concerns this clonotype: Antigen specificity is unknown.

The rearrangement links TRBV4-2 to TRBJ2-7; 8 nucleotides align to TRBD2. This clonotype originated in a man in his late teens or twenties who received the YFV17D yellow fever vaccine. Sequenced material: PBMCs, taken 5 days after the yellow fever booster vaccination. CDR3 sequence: CASSQDLTSGAYEQYF. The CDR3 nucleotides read TGTGCCAGCAGCCAAGATTTAACTAGCGGAGCTTACGAGCAGTACTTC.